The 18 T cell receptor beta chains given below trace back to one sample, sequenced in a study of T cell clonotyping in hematopoietic cell transplantation. Regarding time point: recipient sample about 28 days before transplant, after cytoreduction. The repertoire was sequenced with immunoSEQ multiplex PCR; TCRdb's copy has only in-frame clones and lacks some. In the table there are around 26,000 clones, roughly 84% of which are singletons. The sequencing used peripheral blood mononuclear cells, collected before stem cell transplant. All receptors derive from a man aged 40-50 years with acute myeloid leukemia. Some clones in this sample may be carry-over from other donors' samples.

The chain links TRBV5-1 to TRBJ1-3; D gene ambiguous. Trimming left V 1 base short and J 0 bases short, with 8 bases between. CDR1 is SGHRS and CDR2 is YFSETQ in the germline V gene. This CDR3 has 15 residues. DNA of the CDR3: TGCGCCAGCAGCTTGAATTACCCCTCTGGAAACACCATATATTTT. It yields the protein CASSLNYPSGNTIYF.

The chain couples TRBV19 to TRBJ2-3; TRBD2 agrees at 10 bases. The CDR3 has 17 amino acids. V was clipped by 2 bases and J by 0 bases; unmatched bases: 5. Germline assignment: CDR1 LNHDA and CDR2 SQIVND (reference sequence). DNA of the CDR3: TGTGCCAGTAGTATACGCTCTAGCGGGAGCAGCACAGATACGCAGTATTTT. Amino acids: CASSIRSSGSSTDTQYF. Full variable domain (rest looked up from reference TRBV19 and TRBJ2-3): DGGITQSPKYLFRKEGQNVTLSCEQNLNHDAMYWYRQDPGQGLRLIYYSQIVNDFQKGDIAEGYSVSREKKESFPLTVTSAQKNPTAFYLCASSIRSSGSSTDTQYFGPGTRLTVL.

This chain joins TRBV5-1 and TRBJ2-1, with 7 bases matching TRBD1. Unmatched junction bases numbered 16, after V lost 4 bases and J lost 9 bases. The germline V gene has CDR1 SGHRS and CDR2 YFSETQ. CDR3 length: 16 residues. The CDR3 DNA is TGCGCCAGCAGCCAAACCAAACCGGGGCCAGGGGGTGAGCAGTTCTTC. Translation: CASSQTKPGPGGEQFF.

V gene TRBV4-2 combines with J gene TRBJ1-5; D remains unclear. This CDR3 is built from 13 residues. V was shortened by 4 bases and J by 6 bases, with 10 bases between the two germline ends. Germline CDR1 reads LGHNA; CDR2 reads YNFKEQ. CDR3 nucleotides: TGTGCCAGCAGCCCAACCATAGGTCAGCCCCAGCATTTT. Translating gives CASSPTIGQPQHF.

The J gene is TRBJ1-4, the V gene TRBV19; unclear D gene. The length of the CDR3 is 14 residues. V dropped 5 bases and J dropped 1 base, with 8 bases sitting between them. CDR1 is LNHDA and CDR2 is SQIVND in the germline V gene (reference sequence). The CDR3 region has the DNA TGTGCCAGTAGTCCCGGGTTAACTAATGAAAAACTGTTTTTT. It is translated as CASSPGLTNEKLFF.

The chain has TRBV7-3 and TRBJ1-1; a possible D gene is TRBD1 (6 bases). The ends were cut back, 3 bases at V and 0 bases at J, with 8 bases in the middle. CDR1 is SGHTA, CDR2 FQGTGA, per germline. The CDR3 runs 14 residues. CDR3 sequence (DNA): TGTGCCAGCAGCTTGGGGGGGCTGAACACTGAAGCTTTCTTT. It encodes CASSLGGLNTEAFF.

The chain has TRBV14 and TRBJ1-3, with D possibly being TRBD1 (5 bases). V gave up 4 bases and J gave up 3 bases, with 10 bases separating them. The CDR3 runs 14 residues. Germline assignment: CDR1 SGHDN and CDR2 FVKESK. Here the CDR3 reads CASSPLGLGNTIYF. The CDR3, as DNA: TGTGCCAGCAGCCCCTTGGGGCTTGGAAACACCATATATTTT.

The chain combines TRBV29-1 with TRBJ1-1; D ambiguous. V was clipped by 4 bases and J by 4 bases, with 16 bases between them. CDR1 is SQVTM, CDR2 ANQGSEA, per germline. This CDR3 contains 14 residues. The CDR3 bases are TGCAGCGTTGGATGGATCCGGGAGAGCACTGAAGCTTTCTTT. Protein sequence: CSVGWIRESTEAFF.

V gene TRBV6-1 combines with J gene TRBJ1-2; maybe TRBD1 (6 bases). In germline, CDR1 is MNHNS, CDR2 SASEGT. This CDR3 region has 12 residues. Trimming took off 8 bases at V and 3 bases at J, with 10 bases between the two ends. CDR3 sequence reads: CASAGTHYGYTF. CDR3 coding DNA: TGTGCCAGCGCAGGGACACACTATGGCTACACCTTC.

The gene calls are TRBV30 and TRBJ2-1; possibly TRBD1 for D (6 bases). The CDR3 covers 15 residues. Trimming stripped 4 bases from V and 8 bases from J, with 21 bases between. Per germline, CDR1 GTSNPN and CDR2 SVGIG (reference sequence). Written as DNA, the CDR3 is TGTGCCTGGACTAATCCTGGACAGTTTATCTATGAGCAGTTCTTC. The encoded protein is CAWTNPGQFIYEQFF.

The rearrangement joins TRBV4-1 to TRBJ2-7; D ambiguous. There are 13 residues in the CDR3. CDR1 and CDR2 (germline): MGHRA, YSYEKL. The germline V and J ends were trimmed by 0 bases and 2 bases, with 5 bases remaining between them. In nucleotides, the CDR3 is TGCGCCAGCAGCCAAGACGAGGCCTACGAGCAGTACTTC. Protein product: CASSQDEAYEQYF.

This clone showed up just once. The rearrangement uses TRBV7-2 and TRBJ1-6, with D perhaps TRBD1 (5 bases). The CDR3 has 15 amino acids. V was pared by 2 bases and J by 8 bases, with 13 bases between. Germline CDR1 reads SGHTA; CDR2 reads FQGNSA. The CDR3 coding sequence is TGTGCCAGCAGCTTAAGGGAGGCCAGGGATTCACCCCTCCACTTT. Translation gives CASSLREARDSPLHF.

This chain links TRBV29-1 with TRBJ2-2; D uncertain. Trimming cost V 4 bases and J 6 bases, with 15 bases left between them. The CDR3 loop spans 14 amino acids. Germline lookup yields CDR1 SQVTM and CDR2 ANQGSEA. The CDR3 DNA follows: TGCAGCGTTGCCTACTCAAGGGCCCCCGGGGAGCTGTTTTTT. This codes for CSVAYSRAPGELFF.

The chain employs TRBV6-1 and TRBJ2-2; D is unresolved. CDR1 MNHNS and CDR2 SASEGT come from the germline V gene. CDR3 length: 13 amino acids. V lost 5 bases to trimming and J lost 6 bases, with 10 bases between them. The CDR3 is CASSKVAPGELFF. The CDR3, as DNA: TGTGCCAGCAGTAAAGTCGCCCCCGGGGAGCTGTTTTTT.

The J gene is TRBJ2-7, the V gene TRBV7-9; 8 bases align to TRBD1. This CDR3 region has 13 residues. V shed 5 bases and J 3 bases; nucleotides not matched to a gene: 3. Germline V gene sequence: CDR1 SEHNR, CDR2 FQNEAQ (reference sequence). The CDR3: CASSLDRGYEQYF. The CDR3, as DNA: TGTGCCAGCAGCCTTGACAGGGGCTACGAGCAGTACTTC.

V and J are TRBV29-1 and TRBJ2-4, with 8 nucleotides matching TRBD1. The germline gives CDR1 SQVTM, CDR2 ANQGSEA. Trimming removed 3 bases from V and 1 base from J; junction bases left unmatched: 11. CDR3 size: 17 residues. DNA for the CDR3: TGCAGCGTTGATGGGGTCGACAGGGGATGGGCCAAAAACATTCAGTACTTC. Encoded protein: CSVDGVDRGWAKNIQYF.

The chain is built from TRBV7-9 and TRBJ1-1, with D maybe TRBD1 (6 bases). The CDR3 spans 14 residues. V was pared by 3 bases and J by 7 bases, with 15 bases between. Germline CDR1 is SEHNR and CDR2 is FQNEAQ (reference sequence). The DNA for the CDR3 is TGTGCCAGCAGCTTGTCGGGGGCTCGGGGTGAAGCTTTCTTT. Translation: CASSLSGARGEAFF.

This chain links TRBV29-1 with TRBJ1-2; maybe TRBD1 (5 bases). V gave up 4 bases and J gave up 7 bases, with 19 bases separating them. Germline CDR1 SQVTM, CDR2 ANQGSEA. The CDR3 consists of 14 residues. CDR3 nucleotide sequence: TGCAGCGTTGGGGGGTTTGGGCAGCTTGGTGGCTACACCTTC. Residues: CSVGGFGQLGGYTF.